This entry lists 32 T cell receptor beta chains sequenced from one sample in a study of blood T cell repertoires in COVID-19. Only in-frame clones appear in the TCRdb table, and some are missing; sequencing was by immunoSEQ multiplex PCR. The sample comprises a few hundred thousand clones, around 85% of which are singletons, and 6.2% rests with the top ten. The source material was peripheral blood. The receptors come from a man in his sixties with acute or convalescent COVID-19.

This rearrangement joins TRBV24-1 to TRBJ1-1; no firm D call. V was shortened by 3 bases and J by 3 bases, with 13 bases between the two germline ends. The germline CDR1 and CDR2 sequences are KGHDR and SFDVKD. The CDR3 has 15 residues. CDR3 sequence reads: CATSDTRAGYTEAFF. The CDR3 coding sequence is TGTGCCACCAGTGATACGCGGGCCGGCTACACTGAAGCTTTCTTT.

This chain connects TRBV4-3 to TRBJ2-1, with 11 positions matching TRBD1. Trimming cost V 2 bases and J 7 bases; bases outside gene matches: 7. The V gene's germline CDR1 is LGHNA and CDR2 YSLEER. The CDR3 runs 16 residues. CDR3 in amino acids: CASSQRWDRGGNEQFF. Here the CDR3 DNA reads TGCGCCAGCAGCCAAAGATGGGACAGGGGGGGGAATGAGCAGTTCTTC.

The gene calls are TRBV11-2 and TRBJ2-7; 7 nucleotides match TRBD1. CDR1 SGHAT and CDR2 FQNNGV come from the germline V gene. This CDR3 contains 17 residues. Trimming removed 5 bases from V and 2 bases from J; junction bases left unmatched: 15. The CDR3 bases are TGTGCCAGCAGCCCAGAGGGGGCAGGGTATAGGACCTACGAGCAGTACTTC. It specifies CASSPEGAGYRTYEQYF.

V gene TRBV5-5 combines with J gene TRBJ2-1; TRBD2 aligns across 9 bases. Germline CDR1 is SGHKS and CDR2 is YYEKEE (reference sequence). With V trimmed by 1 base and J by 10 bases, 12 bases remained unmatched. The CDR3 has 16 residues. DNA for the CDR3: TGTGCCAGCAGCTTGAGTCAAGCGGGAGGAAGGAGGGAGCAGTTCTTC. This sequence encodes CASSLSQAGGRREQFF.

The gene calls are TRBV28 and TRBJ2-7, with TRBD2 as a possible D gene (5 bases). The germline V and J ends were trimmed by 6 bases and 2 bases, with 17 bases remaining between them. Germline V CDR1 and CDR2: MDHEN, SYDVKM. The CDR3 contains 15 residues. The CDR3 bases are TGTGCCAGCAGCACTTTTTCGGGGTCCCCCTACGAGCAGTACTTC. Translating gives CASSTFSGSPYEQYF.

This sequence joins TRBV6-1 and TRBJ2-7; 8 bases fit TRBD2. Trimming removed 0 bases from V and 3 bases from J; junction bases left unmatched: 1. The CDR3 loop spans 14 amino acids. CDR1 is MNHNS, CDR2 SASEGT, per germline. CDR3 bases: TGTGCCAGCAGTGAAGCTGGGACTAGCTACGAGCAGTACTTC. Its translation: CASSEAGTSYEQYF.

This clone was found a few times. The chain carries TRBV11-3 and TRBJ1-1; possibly TRBD1 for D (5 bases). Germline V gene data show CDR1 as SGHNT and CDR2 as YENEEA. V lost 4 bases and J lost 2, with 14 bases in between. The CDR3 covers 15 residues. The CDR3 loop is CASSYRGTGNTEAFF. The CDR3 DNA reads as TGTGCCAGCAGCTACCGGGGGACGGGAAACACTGAAGCTTTCTTT.

This clone was counted once. The rearrangement uses TRBV7-9 and TRBJ1-5; 9 positions agree with TRBD1. The length of the CDR3 is 17 residues. CDR1 is SEHNR and CDR2 is FQNEAQ in the germline V gene (reference sequence). V trimming: 5 bases; J trimming: 6 bases; junction bases outside the gene matches: 14. CDR3 region: CASSRTEGQGGSQPQHF. CDR3 nucleotide sequence: TGTGCCAGCAGCCGTACCGAGGGACAGGGCGGTAGTCAGCCCCAGCATTTT.

This chain uses TRBV7-2 with TRBJ2-3; 8 bases are shared with TRBD2. Germline V gene lookup returns CDR1 SGHTA and CDR2 FQGNSA. The CDR3 is 18 amino acids. Trimming at V came to 2 bases and at J to 1 base, leaving 11 bases not matched to a gene. DNA for the CDR3: TGTGCCAGCAGCTTATCAGGTCGGGCGGGAGGTCGCACAGATACGCAGTATTTT. Residues: CASSLSGRAGGRTDTQYF.

V is TRBV5-1 and J is TRBJ2-1; TRBD2 matches 7 bases. V lost 1 base, J lost 0 bases, and 10 bases stayed unmatched. Germline loops: CDR1 SGHRS, CDR2 YFSETQ. The CDR3 length is 18 residues. The CDR3 loop is CASSLHGASGSSYNEQFF. CDR3 nucleotide sequence: TGCGCCAGCAGCTTGCACGGCGCTAGCGGAAGCTCCTACAATGAGCAGTTCTTC.

The genes are TRBV5-1 and TRBJ2-7; 10 bases map to TRBD1. Per germline, CDR1 SGHRS and CDR2 YFSETQ. With V trimmed by 3 bases and J by 2 bases, 2 bases remained unmatched. CDR3 length: 14 residues. The CDR3 sequence is CASSWTGGTYEQYF. The CDR3 bases are TGCGCCAGCAGCTGGACAGGGGGGACCTACGAGCAGTACTTC. The variable domain in full, completed from reference TRBV5-1 and TRBJ2-7, reads KAGVTQTPRYLIKTRGQQVTLSCSPISGHRSVSWYQQTPGQGLQFLFEYFSETQRNKGNFPGRFSGRQFSNSRSEMNVSTLELGDSALYLCASSWTGGTYEQYFGPGTRLTVT.

This chain joins TRBV30 and TRBJ1-2; D not certain. The germline CDR1 and CDR2 sequences are GTSNPN and SVGIG (reference sequence). Trimming left V 3 bases short and J 3 bases short, with 29 bases between. The CDR3 has 19 amino acids. The CDR3 DNA follows: TGTGCCTGGAGAAAAATAGGGCAGGCCGACCCAAGGGAGGACTATGGCTACACCTTC. Its protein product is CAWRKIGQADPREDYGYTF.

The chain joins TRBV11-2 to TRBJ2-1; TRBD2 matches 7 bases. V lost 1 base to trimming and J lost 6 bases; unmatched junction nucleotides: 6. The V gene's germline CDR1 is SGHAT and CDR2 FQNNGV. The CDR3 extends over 15 amino acids. CDR3 coding DNA: TGTGCCAGCAGCTTAGCGGGGGGACTTCCCAATGAGCAGTTCTTC. Residues: CASSLAGGLPNEQFF.

The chain carries TRBV11-2 and TRBJ2-7; no definite D call. CDR1 and CDR2 (germline): SGHAT, FQNNGV. The CDR3 length is 13 residues. The V end was cut by 1 base, the J end by 5 bases, with 9 bases between. DNA of the CDR3: TGTGCCAGCAGCTTAGCTCCTTTAAACGAGCAGTACTTC. Amino acids: CASSLAPLNEQYF.

This chain uses TRBV7-3 with TRBJ1-1; no reliable D call. V was cut by 5 bases and J by 4 bases, with 11 bases left in between. The germline V gene encodes CDR1 SGHTA and CDR2 FQGTGA. The CDR3 totals 13 residues. CDR3 nucleotides: TGTGCCAGCAGCCTCGCCGAGGGCACTGAAGCTTTCTTT. Protein: CASSLAEGTEAFF.

The chain links TRBV27 to TRBJ2-7; 10 bases map to TRBD1. The CDR3 consists of 14 residues. V shed 4 bases and J 3 bases; nucleotides not matched to a gene: 3. Germline V gives CDR1 MNHEY, CDR2 SMNVEV (reference sequence). DNA for the CDR3: TGTGCCAGCAGTTGGACAGGGGGAGACTACGAGCAGTACTTC. Translating it yields CASSWTGGDYEQYF.

This chain connects TRBV5-1 to TRBJ2-1; the D is unclear. Trimming shortened V by 0 bases and J by 5 bases, and 9 bases separated the two germline ends. This CDR3 has 14 amino acids. Germline values: CDR1 SGHRS, CDR2 YFSETQ. CDR3 in DNA: TGCGCCAGCAGCTTGGTGCCAGGTCACAATGAGCAGTTCTTC. Protein sequence: CASSLVPGHNEQFF.

The V and J genes are TRBV27 and TRBJ2-1, with TRBD1 matching over 7 bases. The CDR3 runs to 16 residues. J lost 3 bases, V lost 7 bases, and 12 bases had no gene match. Germline values: CDR1 MNHEY, CDR2 SMNVEV (reference sequence). The CDR3 spells CASNPGQAKYYNEQFF. DNA for the CDR3: TGTGCCAGCAATCCCGGACAGGCGAAGTACTACAATGAGCAGTTCTTC.

The chain joins TRBV29-1 to TRBJ2-3; TRBD2 aligns across 10 bases. The CDR3 runs to 14 residues. Germline loops: CDR1 SQVTM, CDR2 ANQGSEA. J was trimmed by 1 base and V by 4 bases; bases with no gene match: 2. Here the CDR3 reads CSVVGLAGTDTQYF. The DNA for the CDR3 is TGCAGCGTTGTCGGACTAGCGGGCACAGATACGCAGTATTTT.

V and J are TRBV19 and TRBJ2-7, with 10 bases fitting TRBD1. J lost 3 bases, V lost 6 bases, and 2 bases had no gene match. Looked up from germline, CDR1 is LNHDA and CDR2 is SQIVND (reference sequence). The CDR3 has 13 amino acids. DNA for the CDR3: TGTGCCAGTAGGGACAGGGGGGTCTACGAGCAGTACTTC. The encoded protein is CASRDRGVYEQYF.

This chain connects TRBV5-4 to TRBJ2-1; TRBD2 matches 8 bases. Germline values: CDR1 SGHNT, CDR2 YYREEE (reference sequence). J was trimmed by 4 bases and V by 4 bases; bases with no gene match: 1. This CDR3 spans 13 amino acids. The CDR3 bases are TGTGCCAGCAGCCCGGGGGGGTACAATGAGCAGTTCTTC. It is translated as CASSPGGYNEQFF.

This clone was counted between two and nine times. V usage is TRBV27 and J usage is TRBJ2-7; possible D gene TRBD1, 6 bases. Trimming stripped 5 bases from V and 3 bases from J, with 14 bases between. The CDR3 extends over 14 amino acids. Per germline, CDR1 MNHEY and CDR2 SMNVEV (reference sequence). Here the CDR3 reads CASSPGASSYEQYF. CDR3 in DNA: TGTGCCAGCAGTCCAGGGGCTAGCAGCTACGAGCAGTACTTC.

The rearrangement links TRBV19 to TRBJ1-1; 8 bases line up with TRBD1. The CDR3 is 16 amino acids. Germline V gene lookup returns CDR1 LNHDA and CDR2 SQIVND (reference sequence). V dropped 5 bases and J dropped 0; count of bases not matched to a gene: 8. The CDR3 protein is CASSQGQGGMNTEAFF. The CDR3 nucleotides read TGTGCCAGTAGTCAAGGACAGGGAGGCATGAACACTGAAGCTTTCTTT.

The J gene is TRBJ2-7, the V gene TRBV10-3; tentatively, D is TRBD1 (5 bases). V lost 0 bases, J lost 1 base, and 10 bases lay in between. This CDR3 comprises 15 residues. Looked up from germline, CDR1 is ENHRY and CDR2 is SYGVKD. CDR3 protein: CAISESSGKSYEQYF. CDR3 nucleotide sequence: TGTGCCATCAGTGAGTCGTCAGGGAAGTCCTACGAGCAGTACTTC.

CDR3 sequence (DNA): TGTGCCAGCAGCCAACCCCCCCGGTACGAGCAGTACTTC. Encoded protein: CASSQPPRYEQYF. The chain is built from TRBV3-1 (or the pseudogene TRBV3-2) and TRBJ2-7; D is undetermined. Trimming pared 2 bases from V and 4 bases from J, leaving 9 bases between. This CDR3 contains 13 residues. In germline, CDR1 is LGHDT, CDR2 YNNKEL (reference sequence).

This clone showed up just a few times. The rearrangement joins TRBV19 to TRBJ2-5; 9 nucleotides line up with TRBD1. CDR1 is LNHDA, CDR2 SQIVND, per germline (reference sequence). The CDR3 is 14 residues long. V lost 4 bases to trimming and J lost 5 bases; unmatched junction nucleotides: 5. The CDR3 DNA reads TGTGCCAGTAGTAGAGGGACAGGGCTGGAGACCCAGTACTTC. Translating it yields CASSRGTGLETQYF.

The V gene is TRBV9, the J gene TRBJ2-2; D is possibly TRBD2 (6 bases). CDR3 length equals 14 residues. With 0 bases removed from V and 6 bases from J, the gap between germline ends came to 9 bases. The V gene's germline CDR1 is SGDLS and CDR2 YYNGEE. CDR3 in amino acids: CASSVVGSAGELFF. The CDR3 DNA reads TGTGCCAGCAGCGTAGTCGGGAGTGCCGGGGAGCTGTTTTTT.

This clone was seen only a few times. Sequence at one end of the junction differs from germline and may be a read error. The chain uses TRBV29-1 and TRBJ1-1; D remains ambiguous. In germline, CDR1 is SQVTM, CDR2 ANQGSEA. The CDR3 totals 13 residues. CDR3 residues: CSVTDGLKPPVLF. In nucleotides, the CDR3 is TGCAGCGTCACGGACGGACTGAAGCCGCCCGTACTCTTT.

The rearrangement joins TRBV5-1 to TRBJ2-7, with TRBD2 matching over 7 bases. The trim removed 4 bases at V and 0 bases at J, leaving 7 bases unmatched. The germline gives CDR1 SGHRS, CDR2 YFSETQ. This CDR3 has 15 residues. The chain's CDR3 is CASSLGGSSSYEQYF. The CDR3 nucleotides are TGCGCCAGCAGCCTTGGCGGGAGCAGCTCCTACGAGCAGTACTTC.

V usage is TRBV2 and J usage is TRBJ2-1; the D gene is possibly TRBD1 (6 bases). Germline assignment: CDR1 SNHLY and CDR2 FYNNEI. Trimming took 0 bases from V and 4 from J, leaving 10 bases between them. The CDR3 consists of 15 residues. The CDR3 DNA sequence: TGTGCCAGCAGTGAAGCTGGGGGCTTTTACAATGAGCAGTTCTTC. Amino acid sequence: CASSEAGGFYNEQFF.

The gene calls are TRBV29-1 and TRBJ1-2, with TRBD1 matching 9 bases. The CDR3 sequence is 12 residues long. With V trimmed by 7 bases and J by 8 bases, 8 bases remained unmatched. The germline gives CDR1 SQVTM, CDR2 ANQGSEA. This CDR3 reads CSAAQGAYGYTF. DNA for the CDR3: TGCAGCGCCGCACAGGGGGCGTACGGCTACACCTTC. The whole variable domain, filled in from reference TRBV29-1 and TRBJ1-2, reads SAVISQKPSRDICQRGTSLTIQCQVDSQVTMMFWYRQQPGQSLTLIATANQGSEATYESGFVIDKFPISRPNLTFSTLTVSNMSPEDSSIYLCSAAQGAYGYTFGSGTRLTVV.

In this sample, this clone turned up a few times. The chain uses TRBV2 and TRBJ1-2; no reliable D call. Germline V gives CDR1 SNHLY, CDR2 FYNNEI. The germline V and J ends were trimmed by 7 bases and 0 bases, with 12 bases remaining between them. The CDR3 loop spans 14 amino acids. The CDR3 DNA reads TGTGCCAGCAAGGACGGGAAAGCTAACTATGGCTACACCTTC. Translated: CASKDGKANYGYTF.